The sequence of this TCR beta chain was determined in a study of CD8+ T cells in alopecia areata. Study details: Twice a day, 5 to 10 mg of oral tofacitinib was administered to treated patients.

This CDR3 contains 13 residues. From germline, CDR1 is SGHDT and CDR2 YYEEEE. RNA, once extracted, was reverse transcribed into cDNA for use as the sequencing template. TCRdb keeps only in-frame clones here, not all; method: immunoSEQ multiplex PCR. The repertoire holds 130,000 to 150,000 clones, with 45% to 60% as singletons. This clone has just a few counts. Relative to the germline gene, one junction end is altered; a read error may explain this. Lesional scalp punch biopsies and peripheral blood came from alopecia areata patients. The sequenced sample was CD4+ T cells sorted from blood. The chain joins TRBV5-6 to TRBJ2-1; 7 nucleotides match TRBD1. This sequence originates from a human donor with alopecia areata. The CDR3 bases are TGTGCCAGCAGCTTGGCCGCCACAGGGGAGCTGTTCTTC. It yields the protein CASSLAATGELFF. The variable domain in full, with the rest retrieved from reference TRBV5-6 and TRBJ2-1, is DAGVTQSPTHLIKTRGQQVTLRCSPKSGHDTVSWYQQALGQGPQFIFQYYEEEERQRGNFPDRFSGHQFPNYSSELNVNALLLGDSALYLCASSLAATGELFFGPGTRLTVL.